The 30 T cell receptor beta chains below come from one sample, sequenced in a study of shared clonotypes between healthy human individuals. The repertoire was sequenced with immunoSEQ multiplex PCR; TCRdb's copy has only in-frame clones and lacks some. The table records 470,000 or so clones, 65% to 85% of them present only once. Sequenced material: PBMCs. All receptors come from a woman aged 40-49 years in good health. Some clones in this sample may be carry-over from other donors' samples.

As for this clone: A much larger clone is a single base away; this may be a read error. V is TRBV28 and J is TRBJ2-1, with TRBD1 matching 7 bases. This CDR3 region has 13 residues. The V segment lost 5 bases and the J segment 3 bases; nucleotides outside the gene matches: 1. The V gene's germline CDR1 is MDHEN and CDR2 SYDVKM. The CDR3 is CASSRDSYNEQFF. CDR3 bases: TGTGCCAGCAGTAGGGACAGCTACAATGAGCAGTTCTTC.

With regard to this clone: A far larger clone lies a single base away; this is likely a read error. The same CDR3 also results from other DNA sequences found in this sample. This chain joins TRBV30 and TRBJ1-1; a weak D match, TRBD1 (6 bases). CDR1 is GTSNPN, CDR2 SVGIG, per germline (reference sequence). The CDR3 has 14 amino acids. CDR3 loop: CAWSHRDGDTEAFF. The CDR3 nucleotides read TGTGCCTGGAGTCACAGGGACGGGGACACTGAGGCTTTCTTT.

About this clone itself: Given a far larger clone just one base away, this is likely a sequencing read error. The chain carries TRBV30 and TRBJ2-3, with D unresolved. The germline V gene has CDR1 GTSNPN and CDR2 SVGIG (reference sequence). The CDR3 is 12 residues long. The CDR3 sequence is CDWSTATDTQYF. CDR3 nucleotide sequence: TGTGACTGGAGTACGGCCACAGATACGCAGTATTTT.

The V and J genes are TRBV4-1 and TRBJ2-4; 8 nucleotides align to TRBD2. V dropped 3 bases and J dropped 0; count of bases not matched to a gene: 7. The germline V gene encodes CDR1 MGHRA and CDR2 YSYEKL. The CDR3 is 17 amino acids. The CDR3 DNA follows: TGCGCCAGCAGCCAGCCCATAGCGGGGAAAGCCAAAAACATTCAGTACTTC. Encoded protein: CASSQPIAGKAKNIQYF.

With regard to this clone: A far larger clone differs by one base, so this is likely a read error. The conserved phenylalanine or tryptophan is not found at the CDR3 terminus, so this likely reflects a read error. The chain recombines TRBV5-4 with TRBJ2-7; D may be TRBD1 or TRBD2 (5 bases each). The CDR3 runs to 14 residues. The V end was cut by 0 bases, the J end by 4 bases, with 11 bases between. From germline, CDR1 is SGHNT and CDR2 YYREEE (reference sequence). Here the CDR3 DNA reads TGTGCCAGCAGCTTGGGTAGCAGGGAGTACGAGCAGTACTTA. The encoded protein is CASSLGSREYEQYL.

This chain joins TRBV10-3 and TRBJ2-1, with 13 bases identical to TRBD2. This CDR3 contains 16 residues. V was pared by 4 bases and J by 4 bases, with 4 bases of the junction left unmatched. The germline CDR1 and CDR2 sequences are ENHRY and SYGVKD. This CDR3 is CAISGTSGSAYNEQFF. For the CDR3, the DNA is TGTGCCATCAGTGGGACTAGCGGGAGCGCATACAATGAGCAGTTCTTC.

The chain employs TRBV5-4 and TRBJ1-3, with 8 bases identical to TRBD1. The CDR3 covers 15 residues. Germline-derived CDR1 and CDR2 are SGHNT and YYREEE (reference sequence). V gave up 0 bases and J gave up 3 bases; unmatched junction bases: 2. In DNA form, the CDR3 reads TGTGCCAGCAGCTTGGGACAGGGGTATGGAAACACCATATATTTT. Protein sequence: CASSLGQGYGNTIYF.

The genes are TRBV2 and TRBJ2-2, with TRBD1 matching over 7 bases. The V gene's germline CDR1 is SNHLY and CDR2 FYNNEI. This CDR3 has 15 residues. V trimming: 7 bases; J trimming: 3 bases; junction bases outside the gene matches: 8. The chain's CDR3 is CASNDRDRDTGELFF. The CDR3 DNA is TGTGCCAGCAACGACCGGGACAGAGACACCGGGGAGCTGTTTTTT.

This chain connects TRBV27 to TRBJ2-7, with 9 bases that match TRBD1. CDR3 length equals 14 residues. J lost 4 bases, V lost 5 bases, and 6 bases had no gene match. Germline V CDR1 and CDR2: MNHEY, SMNVEV (reference sequence). CDR3 protein: CASSPRTGAYEQYF. The DNA for the CDR3 is TGTGCCAGCAGTCCCCGGACAGGGGCGTACGAGCAGTACTTC.

This rearrangement joins TRBV15 to TRBJ2-7; D remains ambiguous. V shed 5 bases and J shed 1 base, with 12 bases lying between them. CDR3 length: 14 residues. In germline, CDR1 is LNHNV, CDR2 YYDKDF (reference sequence). The CDR3 loop is CATSPTTNSYEQYF. DNA for the CDR3: TGTGCCACCAGCCCTACAACGAATTCCTACGAGCAGTACTTC.

The chain links TRBV5-1 to TRBJ2-7, with D hard to call. The CDR3 length is 14 residues. The V gene lost 5 bases and the J gene lost 0 bases, with 12 bases spanning the gap. CDR1 is SGHRS, CDR2 YFSETQ, per germline. CDR3 sequence (DNA): TGCGCCAGCAGAAGCGCGATAAGCTCCTACGAGCAGTACTTC. Protein: CASRSAISSYEQYF.

For this clone: This probably arose from a read error, given a far larger clone one base away. V and J are TRBV7-2 and TRBJ2-5; D uncertain. The last part of the DNA fits TRBJ2-7 better; the J call may be wrong. This CDR3 region has 14 residues. Germline CDR1 is SGHTA and CDR2 is FQGNSA. The CDR3 sequence is CASSSFGGPCEQYF. Written as DNA, the CDR3 is TGTGCCAGCAGCTCTTTCGGTGGGCCATGCGAGCAGTACTTC.

To note about this clone: One base separates it from a far larger clone, so it is likely a read error. The CDR3 is CASSVTASSEQYF. The CDR3 DNA reads TGTGCCAGCTCAGTGACCGCTTCCTCCGAGCAGTACTTC. The chain uses TRBV18 and TRBJ2-7; D ambiguous. Germline V gene sequence: CDR1 KGHSH, CDR2 LQKENI. This CDR3 has 13 amino acids.

The CDR3 DNA sequence: TGCGCCAGCAGCCAAGATTCTGGGGCCAACGTCCTGACTTTC. Its translation is CASSQDSGANVLTF. The chain joins TRBV4-3 to TRBJ2-6; D gene ambiguous. The germline CDR1 and CDR2 sequences are LGHNA and YSLEER. V was trimmed by 0 bases and J by 1 base, leaving 1 base between them. The length of the CDR3 is 14 residues.

This rearrangement joins TRBV27 to TRBJ1-1, with unresolved D. V gave up 6 bases and J gave up 1 base, with 9 bases separating them. The CDR3 totals 13 residues. Germline-derived CDR1 and CDR2 are MNHEY and SMNVEV (reference sequence). CDR3 amino acids: CASRGPGNTEAFF. The CDR3 DNA is TGTGCCAGCAGAGGTCCGGGGAACACTGAAGCTTTCTTT.

The V call is TRBV2, the J call TRBJ1-5; 8 bases line up with TRBD1. CDR3 length: 15 residues. Germline CDR1 reads SNHLY; CDR2 reads FYNNEI. Unmatched junction bases numbered 7, after V lost 6 bases and J lost 3 bases. For the CDR3, the DNA is TGTGCCAGCAGCCCGGACAGGGCGATCAATCAGCCCCAGCATTTT. It translates to CASSPDRAINQPQHF.

This CDR3 reads CASSLGQGGTSGKNNEQFF. DNA of the CDR3: TGTGCCAGCAGCTTAGGCCAGGGAGGGACTAGCGGGAAGAATAATGAGCAGTTCTTC. This chain uses TRBV11-2 with TRBJ2-1, with TRBD2 matching over 13 bases. J was trimmed by 7 bases and V by 1 base; bases with no gene match: 13. CDR3 length equals 19 residues. Germline V gene sequence: CDR1 SGHAT, CDR2 FQNNGV.

The chain carries TRBV7-8 and TRBJ2-2, with TRBD2 identical over 10 bases. Germline lookup yields CDR1 SGHVS and CDR2 FQNEAQ. V trimming: 6 bases; J trimming: 3 bases; junction bases outside the gene matches: 4. This CDR3 has 15 amino acids. The CDR3 spells CASRSLAGDTGELFF. DNA for the CDR3: TGTGCCAGCAGGTCTCTAGCGGGAGACACCGGGGAGCTGTTTTTT.

The chain employs TRBV6-1 and TRBJ2-1, with TRBD2 matching over 15 bases. The CDR3 length is 15 residues. V was clipped by 4 bases and J by 8 bases; unmatched bases: 3. The germline V gene has CDR1 MNHNS and CDR2 SASEGT. CDR3 in DNA: TGTGCCAGCAGTGTCCGGACTAGCGGGGGGGATGAGCAGTTCTTC. Translation gives CASSVRTSGGDEQFF.

V gene TRBV19 combines with J gene TRBJ2-7; a weak D match, TRBD1 (6 bases). Per the germline V gene, CDR1 is LNHDA and CDR2 is SQIVND (reference sequence). Trimming took off 6 bases at V and 2 bases at J, with 14 bases between the two ends. The CDR3 consists of 14 residues. CDR3 DNA: TGTGCCAGTAGCCTGGACAGCCTAACCTACGAGCAGTACTTC. Amino acids: CASSLDSLTYEQYF.

The chain combines TRBV15 with TRBJ2-7; a possible D gene is TRBD2 (6 bases). Trimming pared 0 bases from V and 2 bases from J, leaving 14 bases between. CDR3 length equals 16 residues. Germline V gives CDR1 LNHNV, CDR2 YYDKDF (reference sequence). This CDR3 is CATSRDRREPTYEQYF. CDR3 DNA sequence: TGTGCCACCAGCAGAGATCGCCGGGAGCCAACCTACGAGCAGTACTTC.

The count of this clone is one. V and J are TRBV4-1 and TRBJ1-2, with D hard to call. The CDR3 extends over 14 amino acids. The germline V gene has CDR1 MGHRA and CDR2 YSYEKL. V gave up 1 base and J gave up 0 bases, with 6 bases separating them. CDR3 sequence: CASSQVAANYGYTF. CDR3 nucleotide sequence: TGCGCCAGCAGCCAAGTCGCAGCTAACTATGGCTACACCTTC.

The V gene is TRBV4-2, the J gene TRBJ2-7, with D possibly being TRBD1 (8 bases). This CDR3 is 15 amino acids long. Germline V gene sequence: CDR1 LGHNA, CDR2 YNFKEQ. Trimming left V 3 bases short and J 2 bases short, with 14 bases between. The CDR3 sequence: CASSHNRGGTYEQYF. The CDR3 nucleotides read TGTGCCAGCAGCCATAACAGGGGGGGGACCTACGAGCAGTACTTC.

The gene calls are TRBV7-8 and TRBJ2-7; a weak D match, TRBD1 (6 bases). The CDR3 has 17 residues. The V end was cut by 2 bases, the J end by 1 base, with 18 bases between. The germline gives CDR1 SGHVS, CDR2 FQNEAQ. CDR3 protein: CASSLPFYRVGSYEQYF. In DNA, the CDR3 is TGTGCCAGCAGCTTACCTTTTTACAGGGTTGGGTCCTACGAGCAGTACTTC.

This chain links TRBV18 with TRBJ1-1; 11 bases are a match to TRBD1. CDR3 length equals 16 residues. The V segment lost 3 bases and the J segment 4 bases; nucleotides outside the gene matches: 7. Germline assignment: CDR1 KGHSH and CDR2 LQKENI. The CDR3 DNA is TGTGCCAGCTCACCCACCCGGACAGGGGGCCGCACTGAAGCTTTCTTT. Translating it yields CASSPTRTGGRTEAFF.

The rearrangement joins TRBV7-2 to TRBJ2-7, with TRBD2 matching 13 bases. V was pared by 1 base and J by 2 bases, with 5 bases of the junction left unmatched. There are 17 residues in the CDR3. The germline V gene has CDR1 SGHTA and CDR2 FQGNSA. The CDR3 spells CASSLEGTSGTPYEQYF. The CDR3 DNA reads as TGTGCCAGCAGCTTAGAGGGGACTAGCGGGACCCCCTACGAGCAGTACTTC.

The table lists this clone with a few counts. The CDR3 bases are TGTGCCAGCAGTGCGGCCAGGGGGACTGAAGCTTTCTTT. Its protein is CASSAARGTEAFF. This chain connects TRBV6-1 to TRBJ1-1; 7 nucleotides align to TRBD1. CDR3 length: 13 residues. The ends lost 4 bases at V and 5 bases at J; junction bases unmatched: 4. Looked up from germline, CDR1 is MNHNS and CDR2 is SASEGT.

With respect to this clone: This probably arose from a read error, given a far larger clone one base away. The chain has TRBV2 and TRBJ1-5; D is unclear. V gave up 4 bases and J gave up 8 bases, with 15 bases separating them. The V gene's germline CDR1 is SNHLY and CDR2 FYNNEI. The CDR3 loop spans 14 amino acids. The CDR3, as DNA: TGTGCCAGCAGTGGAAGGGCCCGCGATAAGCCCCAGCATTTT. It codes for CASSGRARDKPQHF.

The chain recombines TRBV14 with TRBJ1-2, with 8 bases matching TRBD1. This CDR3 contains 16 residues. V shed 4 bases, J shed 8 bases, and the junction held 15 bases outside the gene matches. Germline V lookup: CDR1 SGHDN, CDR2 FVKESK. CDR3 DNA sequence: TGTGCCAGCAGCCGGGAAAACGGACAGGGAGGGCTCGGCTACACCTTC. Its protein product is CASSRENGQGGLGYTF.

Comments on this clone: This sequence is one base from a far larger clone and is likely a read error. CDR3 in DNA: TGTGCCAGCAGCTCCTACAATGAGCAGTTCTTC. Translation gives CASSSYNEQFF. V gene TRBV5-5 combines with J gene TRBJ2-1, with unresolved D. The germline CDR1 and CDR2 sequences are SGHKS and YYEKEE (reference sequence). The CDR3 is 11 amino acids. Trimming left V 3 bases short and J 2 bases short, with 0 bases between.